This T cell receptor beta chain was documented in a study of identical twins. One entry per CDR3 protein, called by TCRdb with MiXCR from the 5' RACE reads. The sample has some 300,000 distinct CDR3 sequences, approximately 13% seen once; the top ten hold just over 7%. This CDR3 has 19 residues. The V gene end was trimmed by 4 bases and the J gene end by 1 base; junction bases not matched to a gene: 15. Looked up from germline, CDR1 is MGHRA and CDR2 is YSYEKL. This clonotype was seen more than once but under ten times. The same specimen was also included in a second study, on yellow fever vaccine responses in identical twins.

The clonotype comes from a woman aged 18-29 years in good health. The chain carries TRBV4-1 and TRBJ1-1; the match to TRBD1 covers 10 bases. The material sequenced was CD8+ T cells sorted from blood. The CDR3 here is CASSLRAPGQGISNTEAFF. CDR3 DNA: TGCGCCAGCAGCCTACGGGCCCCGGGACAGGGGATTTCGAACACTGAAGCTTTCTTT.